Sequencing of this T cell receptor (beta chain) was carried out in a study of control samples from healthy donors and cancer patients. Here immunoSEQ multiplex PCR was the method, and the copy in TCRdb shows in-frame clones only, minus some. The table has about 110,000 clones, roughly 90% seen once. The CDR3 runs 15 residues. Looked up from germline, CDR1 is LNHNV and CDR2 is YYDKDF (reference sequence). V lost 3 bases, J lost 2 bases, and 13 bases lay in between. The chain joins TRBV15 to TRBJ1-1; D uncertain. Material for sequencing was PBMCs. The TCR was taken from a woman aged 55-70 years with lung cancer. CDR3: CATSRGGNSNTEAFF. The DNA for the CDR3 is TGTGCCACCAGCAGGGGTGGGAACAGTAACACTGAAGCTTTCTTT. The full variable domain, with the rest looked up from reference TRBV15 and TRBJ1-1, is DAMVIQNPRYQVTQFGKPVTLSCSQTLNHNVMYWYQQKSSQAPKLLFHYYDKDFNNEADTPDNFQSRRPNTSFCFLDIRSPGLGDTAMYLCATSRGGNSNTEAFFGQGTRLTVV.